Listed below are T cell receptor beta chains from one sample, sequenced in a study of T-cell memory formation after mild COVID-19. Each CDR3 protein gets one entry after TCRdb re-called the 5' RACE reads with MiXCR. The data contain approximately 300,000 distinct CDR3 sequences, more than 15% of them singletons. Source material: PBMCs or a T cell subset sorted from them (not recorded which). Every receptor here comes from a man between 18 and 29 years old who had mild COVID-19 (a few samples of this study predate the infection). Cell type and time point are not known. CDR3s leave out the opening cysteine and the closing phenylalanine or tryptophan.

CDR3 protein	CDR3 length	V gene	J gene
ASSQDWSRLPDTQY	14	TRBV4-3	TRBJ2-3
ASSKAVGDSPGADTQY	16	TRBV21-1	TRBJ2-3
ASSLPAPVAYGYT	13	TRBV7-6	TRBJ1-2
ASRAQTHNSPLH	12	TRBV4-3	TRBJ1-6
ATPKEDRPNSPLH	13	TRBV21-1	TRBJ1-6
ASSWGQPWPQH	11	TRBV12-3/TRBV12-4	TRBJ1-5
SATGPLLIDTQY	12	TRBV20-1	TRBJ2-3
ASSVVVGVGDTQY	13	TRBV9	TRBJ2-3
ASSPLGRGETQY	12	TRBV7-2	TRBJ2-5
ASSWQGGEKLF	11	TRBV6-6	TRBJ1-4
AGGQGPLEQY	10	TRBV6-2/TRBV6-3	TRBJ2-7
ASRGDYLYNEQF	12	TRBV25-1	TRBJ2-1
ASSQDGQGDVLSGELF	16	TRBV4-3	TRBJ2-2
ASSATGARTYTDTQY	15	TRBV9	TRBJ2-3
ASRTTGLGTDTQY	13	TRBV6-2/TRBV6-3	TRBJ2-3
ASSSPSRGRIYNEQF	15	TRBV7-2	TRBJ2-1
ASSPGVRGKLF	11	TRBV7-9	TRBJ1-4
ASSLKRGSTGELF	13	TRBV7-9	TRBJ2-2
ASSYGAVLRDIPNTEAF	17	TRBV6-2/TRBV6-3	TRBJ1-1
AISVGRPESGTGELF	15	TRBV10-3	TRBJ2-2
SARGDREQETQY	12	TRBV20-1	TRBJ2-5
ASSLREKDGYT	11	TRBV27	TRBJ1-2
ASSLAGTAYNEQF	13	TRBV7-2	TRBJ2-1
ASSLGTRFHNEQF	13	TRBV7-8	TRBJ2-1
ASSSLEQVFNYGYT	14	TRBV12-3/TRBV12-4	TRBJ1-2
ASTQGARGYT	10	TRBV9	TRBJ1-2
ASSTQGVETQY	11	TRBV5-1	TRBJ2-5
ASSLRTGMTEAF	12	TRBV28	TRBJ1-1
AWSEPGGALIKETQY	15	TRBV30	TRBJ2-5
SGAGGKDTQY	10	TRBV20-1	TRBJ2-3
ASSAGVGTGELF	12	TRBV6-1	TRBJ2-2